This T cell receptor (beta chain) came from a study of blood T cell repertoires in COVID-19. Looking at the study overall: From the United States, Italy and Spain came samples of acute and convalescent COVID-19.

V trimming: 2 bases; J trimming: 4 bases; junction bases outside the gene matches: 0. Germline V gene sequence: CDR1 MNHEY, CDR2 SVGAGI. CDR3 length: 15 amino acids. Sequencing used immunoSEQ multiplex PCR; TCRdb keeps in-frame clones, though not all of them. This table holds about 14,000 clones, 65% to 90% found once. The sample taken for sequencing was peripheral blood. The chain has TRBV6-5 and TRBJ2-1; 12 bases are a match to TRBD2. The receptor's source is a man older than 75 with acute or convalescent COVID-19. The CDR3 here is CASSYTSGGYNEQFF. The CDR3 nucleotides read TGTGCCAGCAGTTACACTAGCGGGGGGTACAATGAGCAGTTCTTC.